The 13 T cell receptor beta chains below come from one sample, sequenced in a study of vaccination and CD4 T cells after COVID-19. Treatment in this sample: approximately 11-day PBMC culture with coronavirus spike peptide pools or control peptides (ViraFEST assay). Oncomine TCR Beta short-read sequencing was applied to DNA from cultured CD4+ T cells. TCRdb passed the PCR reads through MiXCR, listing each CDR3 protein once. Among around 8,600 distinct CDR3 sequences, roughly 53% were seen once, and the ten largest hold about 20%. Their target antigens are unknown. Sequences were obtained from CD4+ T cells from blood, cultured in vitro. All receptors derive from a human donor who had recovered from COVID-19.

The J gene is TRBJ1-4, the V gene TRBV6-1; D might be TRBD1 (5 bases). V lost 2 bases and J lost 7, with 11 bases in between. This CDR3 has 14 residues. Germline-derived CDR1 and CDR2 are MNHNS and SASEGT. The CDR3 spells CASSEMRGGEKLFF. The DNA for the CDR3 is TGTGCCAGCAGTGAAATGAGGGGAGGTGAAAAACTGTTTTTT.

This chain joins TRBV20-1 and TRBJ2-1; 7 bases match TRBD2. Germline CDR1 is DFQATT and CDR2 is SNEGSKA (reference sequence). Unmatched junction bases numbered 6, after V lost 4 bases and J lost 0 bases. The CDR3 runs 15 residues. The CDR3 DNA sequence: TGCAGTGCTAACCCAGCGGGAAGCTCCTACAATGAGCAGTTCTTC. Protein product: CSANPAGSSYNEQFF.

The chain joins TRBV30 to TRBJ1-1; TRBD1 is a possible D gene (6 bases). CDR1 GTSNPN and CDR2 SVGIG come from the germline V gene (reference sequence). The V end was cut by 2 bases, the J end by 1 base, with 17 bases between. The CDR3 spans 16 residues. The CDR3 loop reads CAWSLGGFKTNTEAFF. The CDR3 DNA reads TGTGCCTGGAGTCTTGGGGGCTTTAAAACGAACACTGAAGCTTTCTTT.

The rearrangement uses TRBV27 and TRBJ2-7, with TRBD1 matching 9 bases. CDR1 MNHEY and CDR2 SMNVEV come from the germline V gene (reference sequence). The CDR3 covers 17 residues. V lost 4 bases and J lost 0; bases outside the gene matches: 10. CDR3 residues: CASSSLTGTGLSYEQYF. DNA for the CDR3: TGTGCCAGCAGTTCCTTAACCGGGACAGGGCTCTCCTACGAGCAGTACTTC.

In DNA form, the CDR3 reads TGTGCCAGCAGCTTAGAACCCGGGATGAGTGGCTACACCTTC. It specifies CASSLEPGMSGYTF. This chain connects TRBV7-9 to TRBJ1-2; no definite D call. The ends were cut back, 1 base at V and 7 bases at J, with 13 bases in the middle. Germline V gene lookup returns CDR1 SEHNR and CDR2 FQNEAQ (reference sequence). This CDR3 comprises 14 residues.

The V and J genes are TRBV20-1 and TRBJ1-3, with D unclear. The CDR3 sequence is 14 residues long. CDR1 and CDR2 from the germline V gene are DFQATT and SNEGSKA (reference sequence). The V and J ends lost 6 bases and 3 bases respectively, with 15 bases between them. CDR3 sequence reads: CSASPPGFGNTIYF. CDR3 DNA: TGCAGTGCCTCGCCACCGGGATTTGGAAACACCATATATTTT.

This rearrangement joins TRBV28 to TRBJ1-1; no clear D. V was pared by 1 base and J by 0 bases, with 6 bases between. The CDR3 loop spans 14 amino acids. Germline CDR1 and CDR2: MDHEN and SYDVKM. Here the CDR3 DNA reads TGTGCCAGCAGTTTATCAGCAATGAACACTGAAGCTTTCTTT. Its protein product is CASSLSAMNTEAFF. The full variable domain, rest sourced from reference TRBV28 and TRBJ1-1, is DVKVTQSSRYLVKRTGEKVFLECVQDMDHENMFWYRQDPGLGLRLIYFSYDVKMKEKGDIPEGYSVSREKKERFSLILESASTNQTSMYLCASSLSAMNTEAFFGQGTRLTVV.

This clonotype was observed a few times. This chain links TRBV20-1 with TRBJ2-5, with D possibly being TRBD1 (6 bases). CDR1 and CDR2 from the germline V gene are DFQATT and SNEGSKA (reference sequence). The CDR3 covers 12 residues. V was pared by 4 bases and J by 5 bases, with 11 bases between. The CDR3, as DNA: TGCAGTGCTAAGGGGGTAGAGGAGACCCAGTACTTC. Translated: CSAKGVEETQYF.

V usage is TRBV20-1 and J usage is TRBJ1-5; D uncertain. With 2 bases removed from V and 4 bases from J, the gap between germline ends came to 12 bases. CDR3 length: 14 amino acids. Per the germline V gene, CDR1 is DFQATT and CDR2 is SNEGSKA (reference sequence). Written as DNA, the CDR3 is TGCAGTGCTAGATTTGGAGGCACTAATCAGCCCCAGCATTTT. This gives the protein CSARFGGTNQPQHF.

This chain links TRBV27 with TRBJ1-1, with TRBD1 identical over 7 bases. This CDR3 has 13 residues. V lost 5 bases to trimming and J lost 11 bases; unmatched junction nucleotides: 11. Germline lookup yields CDR1 MNHEY and CDR2 SMNVEV (reference sequence). Here the CDR3 reads CASSQLPQGFAFF. The CDR3 DNA reads as TGTGCCAGCAGTCAACTACCACAGGGGTTTGCTTTCTTT.

This chain connects TRBV7-2 to TRBJ1-2; D may be TRBD1 (5 bases). Germline V gives CDR1 SGHTA, CDR2 FQGNSA. The V end was cut by 2 bases, the J end by 7 bases, with 11 bases between. This CDR3 has 13 amino acids. In DNA, the CDR3 is TGTGCCAGCAGCTTATACAAAGGGGTTGGCTACACCTTC. It translates to CASSLYKGVGYTF. The full variable domain, in which reference TRBV7-2 and TRBJ1-2 provide the parts outside the CDR3, is GAGVSQSPSNKVTEKGKDVELRCDPISGHTALYWYRQSLGQGLEFLIYFQGNSAPDKSGLPSDRFSAERTGGSVSTLTIQRTQQEDSAVYLCASSLYKGVGYTFGSGTRLTVV.

This sequence joins TRBV5-6 and TRBJ2-7, with D perhaps given as TRBD1 or TRBD2 (5 bases each). Trimming pared 0 bases from V and 5 bases from J, leaving 12 bases between. The germline CDR1 and CDR2 sequences are SGHDT and YYEEEE. This CDR3 has 14 residues. The CDR3 loop is CASSLGKGTNEQYF. For the CDR3, the DNA is TGTGCCAGCAGCTTGGGCAAGGGGACGAACGAGCAGTACTTC.

The chain has TRBV12-3 or TRBV12-4 and TRBJ2-7; D is unresolved. The V end was cut by 5 bases, the J end by 5 bases, with 13 bases between. The CDR3 extends over 13 amino acids. The CDR3 loop reads CASSKIRAHEQYF. As DNA, the CDR3 is TGTGCCAGCAGTAAGATTCGAGCCCACGAGCAGTACTTC.